This is a list of T cell receptor beta chains from one sample in a study of T cell changes during pregnancy in multiple sclerosis. The assay was immunoSEQ multiplex PCR, and TCRdb's table has in-frame clones only and misses some. The sample lists some 85,000 clones; 90% to 95% were seen once. The sample in question was peripheral blood, obtained in the second trimester of pregnancy. The source of these receptors is a female donor with multiple sclerosis, enrolled in a pregnancy study. Both conserved end residues are part of each CDR3. Each record gives: D gene, V gene, J gene, clone size, CDR3 DNA, CDR3 protein. The D gene is left open where the match is weak. The size field is filled for only some rows; it gives once, few, many or a size class.

>.|TRBV6-6|TRBJ1-1|once
TGTGCCAGCAGCCCGACAGGGAACACTGAAGCTTTCTTT
CASSPTGNTEAFF
>TRBD1|TRBV30|TRBJ2-3|.
TGTGCCTGGAGTGCAACAGGGGGCGCGACAGATACGCAGTATTTT
CAWSATGGATDTQYF
>.|TRBV29-1|TRBJ1-2|.
TGCAGCGTTGAAGAGGACGGGACAAGCTATGGCTGGGGGCACTTC
CSVEEDGTSYGWGHF
>.|TRBV19|TRBJ2-5|once
TGTGCCAGTAGTCCTCTGATGGGAGCGATCAGAGAGACCCAGTACTTC
CASSPLMGAIRETQYF
>TRBD1|TRBV11-2|TRBJ2-3|.
TGTGCCAGCAGCCTTGGGACAGGGAGATCAGATACGCAGTATTTT
CASSLGTGRSDTQYF
>TRBD2|TRBV5-1|TRBJ2-5|.
TGCGCCAGCAGCCTGACTAGCGCTCAAGAGACCCAGTACTTC
CASSLTSAQETQYF
>TRBD1|TRBV6-1|TRBJ2-7|.
TGTGCCAGCAGCGACAGGGGGCAGGGAGAGCAGTACTTC
CASSDRGQGEQYF
>TRBD2|TRBV23-1|TRBJ2-7|.
TGCGCCAGCAGTCGCCCCCGCCGGCTAGCGGGCTCCTACGAGCAGTACTTC
CASSRPRRLAGSYEQYF
>TRBD2|TRBV19|TRBJ2-5|once
TGTGCCAGTAGTATCGGGTCGCTAGCGGGAGGGGTTGGAGAGACCCAGTACTTC
CASSIGSLAGGVGETQYF
>TRBD1|TRBV7-9|TRBJ1-3|.
TGTGCCAGCAGCTTGAGGACAGGATCAATCTCTGGAAACACCATATATTTT
CASSLRTGSISGNTIYF
>.|TRBV11-1|TRBJ1-1|.
TGTGCCAGCAGCTTACAGGAGAACACTGAAGCTTTCTTT
CASSLQENTEAFF
>TRBD2|TRBV5-4|TRBJ2-2|.
TGTGCCAGCAGCCCGATGGGAGGGAGGCCCGGGGAGCTGTTTTTT
CASSPMGGRPGELFF
>TRBD2|TRBV28|TRBJ2-1|.
TGTGCCAGCAGGACAAGTGGACTAGCTGATCCACACAATGAGCAGTTCTTC
CASRTSGLADPHNEQFF
>.|TRBV20-1|TRBJ2-1|.
TGCAGTGCTAGCGTGGCCAATGAGCAGTTCTTC
CSASVANEQFF
>.|TRBV7-2|TRBJ2-5|.
TGTGCCAGCAGCTTAAGGCGGGACCTTGGGGGGACCCAGTACTTC
CASSLRRDLGGTQYF
>.|TRBV11-2|TRBJ2-5|.
TGTGCCAGCAGGTCCGGACAGCAAGAGACCCAGTACTTC
CASRSGQQETQYF
>.|TRBV6-1|TRBJ2-2|.
TGTGCCAGCAGTGAGCTTACGACAATCATATTCACCGGGGAGCTGTTTTTT
CASSELTTIIFTGELFF
>TRBD1|TRBV5-4|TRBJ2-1|.
TGTGCCAGCAGCTTCGACAGGGGAGACAATGAGCAGTTCTTC
CASSFDRGDNEQFF
>.|TRBV10-3|TRBJ2-2|.
TGTGCCATCAGTGATTTCGGGAACACCGGGGAGCTGTTTTTT
CAISDFGNTGELFF
>.|TRBV5-1|TRBJ2-2|.
TGCGCCAGCAGCTGGGGCCAGGGTCGGACCGGGGAGCTGTTTTTT
CASSWGQGRTGELFF
>TRBD1|TRBV5-1|TRBJ1-2|.
TGCGCCAGCAGCTTAGATCAGGGGGCTTTAGATGGCTACACCTTC
CASSLDQGALDGYTF
>.|TRBV9|TRBJ2-1|.
TGTGCCAGCAGCGTAGAAGGCCGAGGCGGACTTAATGAGCAGTTCTTC
CASSVEGRGGLNEQFF